This entry lists 18 T cell receptor beta chains sequenced from one sample in a study of T-cell reconstitution after alpha-beta-depleted transplantation in children. Researchers prepared the TCRbeta library using unique molecular identifiers, the study reports. TCRdb analysed the PCR reads with MiXCR anew, one entry per CDR3 protein. This table holds about 980,000 distinct CDR3 sequences, about 31% found once. The material sequenced was PBMCs, mostly from graft donor cells, taken 360 days after TCRalphabeta/CD19-depleted stem cell transplant. Receptors were obtained from a boy younger than two who had a stem cell transplant for SCID, so the T cells may come from the graft donor.

The chain employs TRBV5-1 and TRBJ2-1; 15 positions agree with TRBD2. CDR1 is SGHRS and CDR2 is YFSETQ in the germline V gene. Trimming cost V 5 bases and J 0 bases; bases outside gene matches: 6. The CDR3 sequence is 18 residues long. Here the CDR3 reads CASRTGTSGGTSYNEQFF. CDR3 coding DNA: TGCGCCAGCAGGACCGGGACTAGCGGGGGGACCTCCTACAATGAGCAGTTCTTC.

The V and J genes are TRBV5-1 and TRBJ2-7; 9 bases line up with TRBD1. Trimming at V came to 4 bases and at J to 4 bases, leaving 6 bases not matched to a gene. The length of the CDR3 is 14 residues. In germline, CDR1 is SGHRS, CDR2 YFSETQ. Here the CDR3 reads CASSVRDREYEQYF. CDR3 bases: TGCGCCAGCAGCGTCCGGGACAGGGAGTACGAGCAGTACTTC.

This clonotype was found a few times. The chain has TRBV29-1 and TRBJ1-1; 7 bases are shared with TRBD1. The CDR3 has 13 residues. CDR1 is SQVTM, CDR2 ANQGSEA, per germline. V lost 6 bases to trimming and J lost 8 bases; unmatched junction nucleotides: 12. The CDR3 here is CSVQGTVPTEAFF. CDR3 bases: TGCAGCGTCCAAGGGACAGTTCCCACCGAAGCTTTCTTT.

This chain uses TRBV7-8 with TRBJ1-5, with D maybe TRBD1 (6 bases). The CDR3 runs to 18 residues. V lost 3 bases, J lost 0 bases, and 18 bases lay in between. Germline assignment: CDR1 SGHVS and CDR2 FQNEAQ. CDR3 DNA: TGTGCCAGCAGCTTTGCCGGACTCCCGGGACATAGCAATCAGCCCCAGCATTTT. Translated, it gives CASSFAGLPGHSNQPQHF.

CDR3 DNA sequence: TGCGCCAGCAGCTTCGGAGCGGGGGCCTACGAGCAGTACTTC. Translating it yields CASSFGAGAYEQYF. V usage is TRBV5-1 and J usage is TRBJ2-7; 8 bases agree with TRBD2. CDR3 size: 14 residues. V dropped 2 bases and J dropped 2; count of bases not matched to a gene: 3. The germline V gene has CDR1 SGHRS and CDR2 YFSETQ. Variable domain in full (rest from reference TRBV5-1 and TRBJ2-7): KAGVTQTPRYLIKTRGQQVTLSCSPISGHRSVSWYQQTPGQGLQFLFEYFSETQRNKGNFPGRFSGRQFSNSRSEMNVSTLELGDSALYLCASSFGAGAYEQYFGPGTRLTVT.

V and J are TRBV5-1 and TRBJ2-3; 8 bases line up with TRBD2. After removal of 4 bases from V and 4 bases from J, the junction contained 8 bases not matched to a gene. Per the germline V gene, CDR1 is SGHRS and CDR2 is YFSETQ. The CDR3 has 15 amino acids. CDR3 amino acids: CASSHYGGVADTQYF. CDR3 nucleotides: TGCGCCAGCAGCCATTACGGGGGGGTCGCAGATACGCAGTATTTT.

The rearrangement joins TRBV12-3 or TRBV12-4 to TRBJ1-1; D uncertain. There are 13 residues in the CDR3. Trimming took 7 bases from V and 4 from J, leaving 13 bases between them. CDR3 nucleotides: TGTGCCAGCACCCGATTGCCCGGCACTGAAGCTTTCTTT. Translating it yields CASTRLPGTEAFF.

This clonotype occurred a few times. The chain is built from TRBV5-1 and TRBJ1-5; 8 nucleotides align to TRBD1. Per germline, CDR1 SGHRS and CDR2 YFSETQ. With V trimmed by 5 bases and J by 7 bases, 11 bases remained unmatched. This CDR3 comprises 15 residues. CDR3: CASRGRGLFVQPQHF. In nucleotides, the CDR3 is TGCGCCAGCAGGGGCAGGGGGCTTTTCGTGCAGCCCCAGCATTTT.

This clonotype has a handful of counts. This chain connects TRBV4-1 to TRBJ1-1, with a possible D match to TRBD1 (5 bases). V gave up 1 base and J gave up 0 bases, with 12 bases separating them. The CDR3 sequence is 16 residues long. In germline, CDR1 is MGHRA, CDR2 YSYEKL. The CDR3 DNA follows: TGCGCCAGCAGCCAAGGTTCCCGACAGATGAACACTGAAGCTTTCTTT. It specifies CASSQGSRQMNTEAFF.

The gene calls are TRBV5-1 and TRBJ2-7, with D perhaps matching TRBD1 (5 bases). Germline loops: CDR1 SGHRS, CDR2 YFSETQ. The CDR3 has 13 amino acids. V lost 3 bases and J lost 5, with 12 bases in between. The CDR3 region has the DNA TGCGCCAGCAGCTCGCCCACAGGAAACGAGCAGTACTTC. It encodes CASSSPTGNEQYF.

This clonotype was counted between two and nine times. The DNA for the CDR3 is TGTGCCAGCAGAAAGACCGTCTCCTACAATGAGCAGTTCTTC. Residues: CASRKTVSYNEQFF. The chain joins TRBV6-2 or TRBV6-3 to TRBJ2-1; unclear D gene. V lost 6 bases and J lost 0, with 9 bases in between. From germline, CDR1 is MNHEY and CDR2 SVGEGT. This CDR3 comprises 14 residues.

This clonotype appeared many times. The genes are TRBV12-3 or TRBV12-4 and TRBJ1-1; no reliable D call. The germline V and J ends were trimmed by 6 bases and 5 bases, with 16 bases remaining between them. The CDR3 covers 14 residues. The CDR3 bases are TGTGCCAGCAGAGGCCGGAGCTGGGGAACTGAAGCTTTCTTT. Its protein product is CASRGRSWGTEAFF.

This chain links TRBV12-3 or TRBV12-4 with TRBJ2-3, with a tentative D call TRBD2 (7 bases). Trimming removed 4 bases at V and 5 bases at J, with 13 bases between. CDR3 length equals 14 residues. CDR3 nucleotide sequence: TGTGCCAGCAGTTGGGGGGGGCGGGGAGATACGCAGTATTTT. Translation gives CASSWGGRGDTQYF.

V usage is TRBV7-9 and J usage is TRBJ1-2; D call uncertain. V was trimmed by 0 bases and J by 7 bases, leaving 6 bases between them. The CDR3 sequence is 12 residues long. Germline assignment: CDR1 SEHNR and CDR2 FQNEAQ (reference sequence). The chain's CDR3 is CASSLATGGYTF. CDR3 in DNA: TGTGCCAGCAGCTTAGCAACGGGTGGCTACACCTTC.

This clonotype was observed a few times. V and J are TRBV4-1 and TRBJ2-5, with D perhaps matching TRBD2 (5 bases). The length of the CDR3 is 14 residues. From germline, CDR1 is MGHRA and CDR2 YSYEKL. V was trimmed by 5 bases and J by 2 bases, leaving 12 bases between them. CDR3: CASSLRVTQETQYF. The CDR3 DNA is TGCGCCAGCAGCTTGCGGGTAACTCAAGAGACCCAGTACTTC.

This chain uses TRBV5-1 with TRBJ2-1; 8 bases match TRBD2. The J segment lost 0 bases and the V segment lost 0 bases, leaving 5 bases of the junction unmatched. The CDR3 runs 17 residues. From germline, CDR1 is SGHRS and CDR2 YFSETQ. CDR3 region: CASSLVGLGSSYNEQFF. The DNA of the CDR3 is TGCGCCAGCAGCTTGGTGGGACTAGGAAGCTCCTACAATGAGCAGTTCTTC.

This clonotype was seen a single time. The V gene is TRBV4-1, the J gene TRBJ2-1; tentative D call: TRBD2 (6 bases). Germline V gives CDR1 MGHRA, CDR2 YSYEKL. V lost 5 bases, J lost 2 bases, and 10 bases lay in between. The CDR3 consists of 14 residues. This CDR3 is CASSESGPYNEQFF. CDR3 nucleotides: TGCGCCAGCAGCGAGAGCGGGCCCTACAATGAGCAGTTCTTC.

This clonotype was seen more than once but under ten times. The rearrangement links TRBV28 to TRBJ1-5; D is ambiguous. Per germline, CDR1 MDHEN and CDR2 SYDVKM. The V end was cut by 5 bases, the J end by 0 bases, with 17 bases between. The CDR3 totals 17 residues. CDR3 coding DNA: TGTGCCAGCAGTCCCTCCTCCGCAGGCTATAGCAATCAGCCCCAGCATTTT. Amino acids: CASSPSSAGYSNQPQHF.